This T cell receptor beta chain was profiled in a study of lymphopenia after photon versus proton radiotherapy. Study results and limitations: In patients who died, overall survival fell as post-nadir TCR diversity dropped more. Only patients who died were analyzed for survival; proton advantage is unproven. Oligoclonal CD8+ Temra expansion after nadir drove photon patients' diversity drop. Relative stability marked proton patients; photon patients lost diversity and naive cells.

Worth noting for this clone: Its specificity is unknown.

Method: immunoSEQ multiplex PCR; TCRdb's copy keeps in-frame clones and lacks some. The sample lists 70,000 to 95,000 clones; around 82% were seen once. This receptor was obtained from a man between 60 and 75 years old with pancreatic cancer. The sequenced sample was peripheral blood, obtained from a patient treated with proton-based radiotherapy.

The CDR3 nucleotides read TGTGCCTGGGGGGGAGAGACCCAGTACTTC. Translation: CAWGGETQYF. The chain uses TRBV30 and TRBJ2-5, with D possibly called TRBD1 or TRBD2 (5 bases each). The CDR3 runs to 10 residues. V gave up 5 bases and J gave up 4 bases, with 5 bases separating them. Looked up from germline, CDR1 is GTSNPN and CDR2 is SVGIG (reference sequence).